These 13 T cell receptor beta chains originate from one sample sequenced in a study of cytomegalovirus exposure and HLA in healthy donors. The PCR employed 60 Vbeta primers together with 13 Jbeta primers. Measured with immunoSEQ multiplex PCR; TCRdb has only the in-frame clones, and not every one. Of 65,000 to 95,000 clones in the sample, about 81% were seen once. The material sequenced was PBMCs. The receptors derive from a man between 70 and 80 years old in good health and CMV-seronegative.

The rearrangement links TRBV5-1 to TRBJ1-5; D might be TRBD1 (5 bases). Germline CDR1 and CDR2: SGHRS and YFSETQ. This CDR3 has 15 amino acids. V was clipped by 0 bases and J by 3 bases, with 10 bases between them. The CDR3 nucleotides are TGCGCCAGCAGCTTGGGAGTGGGGCTCAATCAGCCCCAGCATTTT. Its protein product is CASSLGVGLNQPQHF.

The chain couples TRBV5-1 to TRBJ2-2, with TRBD1 identical over 9 bases. The CDR3 length is 15 residues. The V segment lost 3 bases and the J segment 3 bases; nucleotides outside the gene matches: 3. Looked up from germline, CDR1 is SGHRS and CDR2 is YFSETQ. The CDR3: CASSWGDRDTGELFF. DNA of the CDR3: TGCGCCAGCAGCTGGGGGGACAGGGACACCGGGGAGCTGTTTTTT.

The chain joins TRBV10-2 to TRBJ1-1; D perhaps matches TRBD1 (5 bases). The CDR3 extends over 14 amino acids. Trimming removed 3 bases from V and 1 base from J, with 9 bases in between. Germline loops: CDR1 WSHSY, CDR2 SAAADI. The CDR3 reads CASSEIQGNTEAFF. The CDR3 DNA reads as TGCGCCAGCAGTGAAATTCAGGGGAACACTGAAGCTTTCTTT.

The rearrangement links TRBV28 to TRBJ1-4; D is ambiguous. Trimming stripped 6 bases from V and 2 bases from J, with 10 bases between. Germline values: CDR1 MDHEN, CDR2 SYDVKM. The CDR3 extends over 14 amino acids. The CDR3 nucleotides are TGTGCCAGCAGCGCGGGTTCGACTAATGAAAAACTGTTTTTT. Translated, it gives CASSAGSTNEKLFF.

The gene calls are TRBV18 and TRBJ1-2; no clear D. The ends were cut back, 6 bases at V and 4 bases at J, with 15 bases in the middle. Germline V gene sequence: CDR1 KGHSH, CDR2 LQKENI. This CDR3 has 14 residues. The DNA of the CDR3 is TGTGCCAGCTCCGGGGAAGGGCTCCTCTATGGCTACACCTTC. It encodes CASSGEGLLYGYTF.

CDR3 in amino acids: CASRATEATNEKLFF. In DNA form, the CDR3 reads TGTGCCAGCAGGGCGACTGAAGCAACTAATGAAAAACTGTTTTTT. The chain combines TRBV2 with TRBJ1-4; unclear D gene. Per the germline V gene, CDR1 is SNHLY and CDR2 is FYNNEI. V shed 6 bases and J shed 0 bases, with 11 bases lying between them. This CDR3 spans 15 amino acids.

This clone has just a few counts. V gene TRBV14 combines with J gene TRBJ1-1, with no clear D. V lost 6 bases and J 1 base, leaving 9 bases between the germline ends. Germline values: CDR1 SGHDN, CDR2 FVKESK. This CDR3 spans 13 amino acids. The DNA for the CDR3 is TGTGCCAGCAGTAGTGGAGCGAACACTGAAGCTTTCTTT. Translated: CASSSGANTEAFF.

This chain joins TRBV7-9 and TRBJ2-5, with 10 bases matching TRBD2. The CDR3 extends over 14 amino acids. The junction had 2 bases not matched to a gene; V was cut back by 3 bases and J by 4 bases. Germline V gives CDR1 SEHNR, CDR2 FQNEAQ (reference sequence). CDR3 protein: CASSFLAGVETQYF. In DNA, the CDR3 is TGTGCCAGCAGCTTTCTAGCGGGAGTAGAGACCCAGTACTTC. Filled out from reference TRBV7-9 and TRBJ2-5, the complete variable domain reads DTGVSQNPRHKITKRGQNVTFRCDPISEHNRLYWYRQTLGQGPEFLTYFQNEAQLEKSRLLSDRFSAERPKGSFSTLEIQRTEQGDSAMYLCASSFLAGVETQYFGPGTRLLVL.

This sequence joins TRBV10-2 and TRBJ2-3; 11 bases agree with TRBD2. CDR1 is WSHSY, CDR2 SAAADI, per germline. V lost 9 bases to trimming and J lost 5 bases; unmatched junction nucleotides: 7. The CDR3 is 14 amino acids. CDR3 amino acids: CASQTSGVGDTQYF. DNA for the CDR3: TGCGCCAGTCAGACTAGCGGGGTAGGAGATACGCAGTATTTT.

The sample holds a few counts of this clone. The chain joins TRBV2 to TRBJ1-1; 8 nucleotides align to TRBD1. Per germline, CDR1 SNHLY and CDR2 FYNNEI. The J segment lost 1 base and the V segment lost 6 bases, leaving 4 bases of the junction unmatched. This CDR3 contains 14 residues. For the CDR3, the DNA is TGTGCCAGCAGCCCACAGGGGGGGAACACTGAAGCTTTCTTT. Translated, it gives CASSPQGGNTEAFF.

The CDR3 bases are TGTGCCAGCAGCCCGACCGGGACTAGCGGTATGAGACAGTTCTTC. Its protein product is CASSPTGTSGMRQFF. J is TRBJ2-1 and V is TRBV6-5; 11 bases agree with TRBD2. Germline V gene sequence: CDR1 MNHEY, CDR2 SVGAGI. The CDR3 is made up of 15 amino acids. After removal of 6 bases from V and 13 bases from J, the junction contained 14 bases not matched to a gene.

The chain has TRBV6-1 and TRBJ2-6; TRBD1 aligns across 7 bases. Looked up from germline, CDR1 is MNHNS and CDR2 is SASEGT. This CDR3 is 15 amino acids long. V shed 7 bases and J 2 bases; nucleotides not matched to a gene: 5. CDR3 region: CASTGGQTGANVLTF. The CDR3 DNA reads as TGTGCCAGCACTGGGGGACAGACTGGGGCCAACGTCCTGACTTTC.

This clone was seen a single time. The V call is TRBV19, the J call TRBJ2-1; 16 nucleotides line up with TRBD2. Germline V CDR1 and CDR2: LNHDA, SQIVND (reference sequence). The CDR3 is 18 residues long. V shed 3 bases, J shed 8 bases, and the junction held 10 bases outside the gene matches. CDR3 in amino acids: CASSILGTSGRAIHEQFF. DNA of the CDR3: TGTGCCAGTAGTATCCTCGGGACTAGCGGGAGGGCCATCCATGAGCAGTTCTTC.